Each of the 20 T cell receptor beta chains below was sequenced from the same sample in a study of blood T cell repertoires in COVID-19. TCRdb's copy holds only in-frame clones and misses some; the assay was immunoSEQ multiplex PCR. The data contain tens of thousands of clones, around 88% of them singletons. The sequencing input was peripheral blood. These receptors originate from a man aged 50 or older with active COVID-19.

The rearrangement uses TRBV6-2 or TRBV6-3 and TRBJ2-7, with TRBD2 matching 12 bases. The CDR3 sequence is 17 residues long. CDR1 and CDR2 (germline): MNHEY, SVGEGT. V lost 0 bases and J lost 4; bases outside the gene matches: 7. In DNA, the CDR3 is TGTGCCAGCAGTTACTCGAGGACTAGCGGGAATACATACGAGCAGTACTTC. This gives the protein CASSYSRTSGNTYEQYF.

This clone was detected once. The gene calls are TRBV7-9 and TRBJ2-7, with a tentative D call TRBD2 (5 bases). This CDR3 is 13 amino acids long. Germline CDR1 and CDR2: SEHNR and FQNEAQ (reference sequence). V gave up 5 bases and J gave up 12 bases, with 20 bases separating them. For the CDR3, the DNA is TGTGCCAGCAGCCCCCTGGCACGGGAAAAGCTGTACTTC. Residues: CASSPLAREKLYF.

The chain recombines TRBV18 with TRBJ2-7; perhaps TRBD1 as D (7 bases). V was shortened by 6 bases and J by 4 bases, with 16 bases between the two germline ends. The CDR3 length is 14 residues. Germline CDR1 KGHSH, CDR2 LQKENI. The CDR3 loop is CASSAGQLNYEQYF. For the CDR3, the DNA is TGTGCCAGCTCCGCGGGACAGCTGAATTACGAGCAGTACTTC.

The chain recombines TRBV27 with TRBJ1-6; 7 bases map to TRBD1. V was pared by 5 bases and J by 7 bases, with 5 bases of the junction left unmatched. Germline CDR1 is MNHEY and CDR2 is SMNVEV (reference sequence). CDR3 size: 14 residues. DNA for the CDR3: TGTGCCAGCAGTCTCCGGGACAGCAATTCACCCCTCCACTTT. Translating gives CASSLRDSNSPLHF.

This clone was picked up a small number of times. V is TRBV28 and J is TRBJ2-7; a possible D gene is TRBD2 (6 bases). The V end was cut by 5 bases, the J end by 2 bases, with 10 bases between. This CDR3 spans 13 amino acids. Germline V gene sequence: CDR1 MDHEN, CDR2 SYDVKM. CDR3 in amino acids: CASSGSGPYEQYF. The CDR3 DNA sequence: TGTGCCAGCAGTGGTAGCGGACCCTACGAGCAGTACTTC.

The rearrangement links TRBV5-1 to TRBJ2-7; no firm D call. CDR3 length: 16 amino acids. The V end was cut by 0 bases, the J end by 0 bases, with 13 bases between. Germline CDR1 and CDR2: SGHRS and YFSETQ. This chain's CDR3 is CASSLGGRTASYEQYF. Written as DNA, the CDR3 is TGCGCCAGCAGCTTGGGTGGTAGAACAGCCTCCTACGAGCAGTACTTC.

The V gene is TRBV27, the J gene TRBJ1-6, with 7 bases identical to TRBD1. The CDR3 contains 15 residues. From germline, CDR1 is MNHEY and CDR2 SMNVEV (reference sequence). V lost 5 bases and J lost 6; bases outside the gene matches: 7. The CDR3 loop is CASSRTGTVNSPLHF. The CDR3 coding sequence is TGTGCCAGCAGTCGAACCGGGACAGTTAATTCACCCCTCCACTTT.

This chain links TRBV28 with TRBJ1-1, with D unclear. Germline values: CDR1 MDHEN, CDR2 SYDVKM. This CDR3 is 14 amino acids long. V was clipped by 3 bases and J by 7 bases, with 15 bases between them. The CDR3 sequence is CASSLPSLSLEAFF. The DNA of the CDR3 is TGTGCCAGCAGTTTGCCAAGCCTGTCGCTTGAAGCTTTCTTT.

J is TRBJ2-3 and V is TRBV6-5; 8 bases are a match to TRBD1. Germline CDR1 MNHEY, CDR2 SVGAGI. Trimming took 9 bases from V and 7 from J; bases not matched to a gene: 12. The CDR3 loop spans 14 amino acids. In DNA form, the CDR3 reads TGTGCCAGTACTCCAGGGGGCTTAGGGTATACGCAGTATTTT. Amino acid sequence: CASTPGGLGYTQYF.

The chain couples TRBV5-6 to TRBJ1-2, with 8 bases lining up with TRBD1. The CDR3 contains 15 residues. Unmatched junction bases numbered 10, after V lost 4 bases and J lost 5 bases. Germline V lookup: CDR1 SGHDT, CDR2 YYEEEE. CDR3 nucleotide sequence: TGTGCCAGCAGCACCTTGGACAGGGTGGGATATGGCTACACCTTC. This codes for CASSTLDRVGYGYTF.

J is TRBJ1-1 and V is TRBV20-1; D is undetermined. There are 11 residues in the CDR3. The V and J ends lost 5 bases and 5 bases respectively, with 9 bases between them. Germline CDR1 reads DFQATT; CDR2 reads SNEGSKA (reference sequence). CDR3 DNA: TGCAGTGCTCCCGAAGCGACTGAAGCTTTCTTT. This codes for CSAPEATEAFF.

The chain uses TRBV11-3 and TRBJ1-5, with 10 bases matching TRBD1. The germline V gene encodes CDR1 SGHNT and CDR2 YENEEA. The CDR3 runs to 18 residues. V trimming: 0 bases; J trimming: 2 bases; junction bases outside the gene matches: 7. The CDR3, as DNA: TGTGCCAGCAGCTTAGAGGGGACAGGGGATAGGGGCAATCAGCCCCAGCATTTT. It specifies CASSLEGTGDRGNQPQHF. The full variable domain, rest sourced from reference TRBV11-3 and TRBJ1-5, is EAGVVQSPRYKIIEKKQPVAFWCNPISGHNTLYWYLQNLGQGPELLIRYENEEAVDDSQLPKDRFSAERLKGVDSTLKIQPAELGDSAVYLCASSLEGTGDRGNQPQHFGDGTRLSIL.

This clone was observed a few times. The gene calls are TRBV7-9 and TRBJ1-5; D is perhaps TRBD1 (6 bases). Looked up from germline, CDR1 is SEHNR and CDR2 is FQNEAQ (reference sequence). The length of the CDR3 is 15 residues. V lost 1 base and J 7 bases, leaving 14 bases between the germline ends. CDR3 in DNA: TGTGCCAGCAGCTTAGGACAGGCCGTCGAACAGCCCCAGCATTTT. Its protein is CASSLGQAVEQPQHF.

The chain combines TRBV7-9 with TRBJ2-7; TRBD1 matches at 8 bases. Germline CDR1 and CDR2: SEHNR and FQNEAQ (reference sequence). This CDR3 comprises 14 residues. Trimming cost V 2 bases and J 1 base; bases outside gene matches: 1. The CDR3 sequence: CASSLQGASYEQYF. The CDR3 DNA reads TGTGCCAGCAGCTTACAGGGGGCTTCCTACGAGCAGTACTTC.

This chain uses TRBV7-2 with TRBJ2-5, with D perhaps TRBD2 (5 bases). Trimming removed 5 bases at V and 5 bases at J, with 18 bases between. The CDR3 contains 15 residues. The germline CDR1 and CDR2 sequences are SGHTA and FQGNSA. The CDR3 nucleotides are TGTGCCAGCAGCCCAAACGGACTGGGTTTCGAGACCCAGTACTTC. Translated: CASSPNGLGFETQYF. Full variable domain (remainder filled in from reference TRBV7-2 and TRBJ2-5): GAGVSQSPSNKVTEKGKDVELRCDPISGHTALYWYRQSLGQGLEFLIYFQGNSAPDKSGLPSDRFSAERTGGSVSTLTIQRTQQEDSAVYLCASSPNGLGFETQYFGPGTRLLVL.

The CDR3 here is CASSLLGGSNQPQHF. The DNA of the CDR3 is TGTGCCAGCAGCTTGCTGGGGGGTAGCAATCAGCCCCAGCATTTT. The chain combines TRBV5-6 with TRBJ1-5, with TRBD1 as a possible D gene (5 bases). Germline CDR1 and CDR2: SGHDT and YYEEEE. V was pared by 1 base and J by 0 bases, with 8 bases between. The CDR3 consists of 15 residues.

This clone was detected a few times. The chain uses TRBV5-1 and TRBJ1-5; tentative D call: TRBD1 (5 bases). This CDR3 contains 15 residues. Germline CDR1 is SGHRS and CDR2 is YFSETQ. V was shortened by 1 base and J by 1 base, with 9 bases between the two germline ends. This CDR3 is CASSLRGGSNQPQHF. Written as DNA, the CDR3 is TGCGCCAGCAGCTTGCGGGGGGGAAGCAATCAGCCCCAGCATTTT.

The chain has TRBV3-1 (or the pseudogene TRBV3-2) and TRBJ1-1; D gene uncertain. This CDR3 region has 15 residues. Trimming removed 1 base at V and 1 base at J, with 10 bases between. CDR1 is LGHDT, CDR2 YNNKEL, per germline (reference sequence). The CDR3 sequence is CASSQAMSGNTEAFF. In DNA form, the CDR3 reads TGTGCCAGCAGCCAAGCGATGTCAGGGAACACTGAAGCTTTCTTT.

The rearrangement joins TRBV6-1 to TRBJ2-2; D may be TRBD2 (6 bases). The CDR3 extends over 13 amino acids. V was pared by 4 bases and J by 7 bases, with 10 bases between. Per the germline V gene, CDR1 is MNHNS and CDR2 is SASEGT. CDR3 DNA: TGTGCCAGCAGTGGGGGGGTCGGCGGGGAGCTGTTTTTT. Amino acids: CASSGGVGGELFF.

The chain is built from TRBV6-4 and TRBJ2-3; TRBD2 aligns across 10 bases. Germline CDR1 reads MRHNA; CDR2 reads SNTAGT. The CDR3 consists of 15 residues. V lost 4 bases, J lost 2 bases, and 3 bases stayed unmatched. The DNA of the CDR3 is TGTGCCAGCAGTGTACTAGCGGGGACCACAGATACGCAGTATTTT. Translated: CASSVLAGTTDTQYF.